These T cell receptor beta chains were read from a single sample in a study of patients and donors after allogeneic stem cell transplantation. TCRdb recomputed calls from the RT-PCR reads with MiXCR, one row per CDR3 protein. The table shows over 150,000 distinct CDR3 sequences, with approximately 30% occurring only once. Sequences were obtained from blood, either unsorted or a sorted T cell fraction (not recorded which). These receptors all stem from a human donor who was either an allogeneic HSCT recipient or a stem cell or donor lymphocyte infusion donor (not recorded which). It is not recorded whose cells these are; they may come from a transplant donor. Each CDR3 is given without its conserved first and last residue. Only part of the rows carry a size: once, few, many, or a class if the clone is expanded.

size: few
V: TRBV3-1
CDR3: ASSPNPGNQPQH

size: -
V: TRBV7-8
CDR3: ASSLGTGSNFWNQPQH

size: -
V: TRBV4-2
CDR3: ASSQQQGSSNQPQH

size: few
V: TRBV4-3
CDR3: ASSAKLTSTNEKLF

size: -
V: TRBV28
CDR3: ASSLSKVSIETQY

size: -
V: TRBV20-1
CDR3: SAKAAGYEQY

size: few
V: TRBV25-1
CDR3: ASRDRNTGYEQY

size: few
V: TRBV20-1
CDR3: SARDRASTSQY

size: -
V: TRBV5-1
CDR3: ASSEPDPGNEKLF

size: -
V: TRBV4-1
CDR3: ASSQDGTGGWETQY

size: -
V: TRBV10-3
CDR3: AIKAGGSPWEQY

size: -
V: TRBV3-1
CDR3: ASSFRLAGPNEQF

size: few
V: TRBV12-3/TRBV12-4
CDR3: ASTPSLGETQY

size: -
V: TRBV6-4
CDR3: ASSAVPPENIQY

size: few
V: TRBV5-1
CDR3: ASRQTLSDEQF

size: -
V: TRBV21-1
CDR3: ASSSPKVGEQQY

size: -
V: TRBV29-1
CDR3: SARGGRTYEQY

size: few
V: TRBV5-1
CDR3: ASSFRDRGYNEQF

size: few
V: TRBV27
CDR3: ASSPRGRGYT

size: many
V: TRBV6-2/TRBV6-3
CDR3: ASSPRGNYGYT

size: few
V: TRBV5-1
CDR3: ASSLDRLYGYT

size: -
V: TRBV20-1
CDR3: SATVRLHEQY

size: -
V: TRBV29-1
CDR3: SVAGTILIEAF

size: few
V: TRBV18
CDR3: ASSGAGVHQPQH

size: -
V: TRBV7-2
CDR3: ASSLGQGHYGYT

size: few
V: TRBV27
CDR3: ASSLPSSEAF

size: -
V: TRBV4-3
CDR3: ASSPWTSGSYEQF

size: once
V: TRBV4-2
CDR3: ASSPGQGPAGIQY

size: -
V: TRBV7-2
CDR3: ASSLARGARNQPQH

size: -
V: TRBV15
CDR3: ATSRAGLAYEQY

size: -
V: TRBV6-5
CDR3: ASSYSSGIGEETQY

size: -
V: TRBV4-2
CDR3: ASSQDGPLLGLF

size: -
V: TRBV30
CDR3: AWRRGQSNYGYT

size: -
V: TRBV5-6
CDR3: ASSPWSQLKETQY

size: -
V: TRBV20-1
CDR3: SARGGDQPQH

size: few
V: TRBV6-2/TRBV6-3
CDR3: ASTGTGGKKEQF

size: -
V: TRBV4-3
CDR3: ASSLEIPGGSYNSPLH

size: -
V: TRBV28
CDR3: ASLFGTRGEQY

size: few
V: TRBV9
CDR3: ASSVGRAGNTIY

size: few
V: TRBV4-3
CDR3: ASSQDLNTEAF

size: -
V: TRBV19
CDR3: ASSIGRVYYQPQH

size: -
V: TRBV29-1
CDR3: SVGEDNYGYT

size: -
V: TRBV28
CDR3: ASSNRKAGSGYT

size: -
V: TRBV6-4
CDR3: ASGWAGTDTQY

size: few
V: TRBV18
CDR3: ASSPTGHQETQY

size: once
V: TRBV9
CDR3: ASSPRGTGELF

size: few
V: TRBV18
CDR3: ASSPPHIGGKLF

size: -
V: TRBV5-1
CDR3: ASSPGSDTQY

size: -
V: TRBV28
CDR3: ASMWQGALSEQF

size: -
V: TRBV3-1
CDR3: ASSPRPGLAGGLGDTQY

size: -
V: TRBV12-3/TRBV12-4
CDR3: ASSFSGTGGYGYT

size: few
V: TRBV6-2/TRBV6-3
CDR3: ASSYSRDEQF

size: -
V: TRBV28
CDR3: ASSSGGISSGNTIY

size: many
V: TRBV28
CDR3: ASSQGTDTQY

size: -
V: TRBV7-9
CDR3: ASSSSLGATDTQY

size: -
V: TRBV6-2/TRBV6-3
CDR3: ATTSGGVYEQY

size: -
V: TRBV7-9
CDR3: ASSLDRAAETQY

size: -
V: TRBV12-3/TRBV12-4
CDR3: ASRKVASTGELF

size: few
V: TRBV4-3
CDR3: ASSPLVSTDTQY